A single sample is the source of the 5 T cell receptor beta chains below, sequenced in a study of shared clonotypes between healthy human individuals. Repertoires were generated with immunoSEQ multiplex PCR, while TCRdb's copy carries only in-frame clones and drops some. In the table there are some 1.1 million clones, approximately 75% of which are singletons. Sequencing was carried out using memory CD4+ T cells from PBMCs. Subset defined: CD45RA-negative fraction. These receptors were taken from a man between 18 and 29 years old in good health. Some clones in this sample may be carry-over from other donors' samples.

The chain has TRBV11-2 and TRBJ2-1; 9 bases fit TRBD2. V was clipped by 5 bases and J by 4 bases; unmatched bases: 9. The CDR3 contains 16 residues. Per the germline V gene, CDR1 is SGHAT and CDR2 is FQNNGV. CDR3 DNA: TGTGCCAGCAGCCGCGTCACTAGCGGGCGTTACAATGAGCAGTTCTTC. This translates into CASSRVTSGRYNEQFF.

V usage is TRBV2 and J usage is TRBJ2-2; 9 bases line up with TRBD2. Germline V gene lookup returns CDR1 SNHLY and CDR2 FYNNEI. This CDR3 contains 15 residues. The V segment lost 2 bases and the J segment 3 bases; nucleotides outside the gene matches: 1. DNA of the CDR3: TGTGCCAGCAGTGAACTAGCGGGATACACCGGGGAGCTGTTTTTT. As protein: CASSELAGYTGELFF.

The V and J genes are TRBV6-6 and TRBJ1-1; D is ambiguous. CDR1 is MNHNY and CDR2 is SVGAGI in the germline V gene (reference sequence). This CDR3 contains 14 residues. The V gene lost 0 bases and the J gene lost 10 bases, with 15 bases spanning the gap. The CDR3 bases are TGTGCCAGCAGTTACTCGATAGGAGCCTACAGAGCTTTCTTT. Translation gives CASSYSIGAYRAFF.

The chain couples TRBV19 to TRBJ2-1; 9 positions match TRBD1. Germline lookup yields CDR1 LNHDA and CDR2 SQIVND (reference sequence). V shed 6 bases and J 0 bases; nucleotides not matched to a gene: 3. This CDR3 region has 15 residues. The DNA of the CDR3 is TGTGCCAGTAGGGGGACAGGGAGCTCCTACAATGAGCAGTTCTTC. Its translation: CASRGTGSSYNEQFF. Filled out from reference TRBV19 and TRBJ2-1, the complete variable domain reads DGGITQSPKYLFRKEGQNVTLSCEQNLNHDAMYWYRQDPGQGLRLIYYSQIVNDFQKGDIAEGYSVSREKKESFPLTVTSAQKNPTAFYLCASRGTGSSYNEQFFGPGTRLTVL.

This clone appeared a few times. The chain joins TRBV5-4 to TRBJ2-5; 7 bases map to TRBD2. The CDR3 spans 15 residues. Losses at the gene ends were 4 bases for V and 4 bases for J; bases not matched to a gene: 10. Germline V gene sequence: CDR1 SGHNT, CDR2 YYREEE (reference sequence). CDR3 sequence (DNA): TGTGCCAGCAGCGCATCCCCGGCGGGAGCAGAGACCCAGTACTTC. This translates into CASSASPAGAETQYF.